The present T cell receptor (beta chain) was sequenced within a study of stem cell transplantation in POMP-related autoinflammatory disease. Here immunoSEQ multiplex PCR was the method, and the copy in TCRdb shows in-frame clones only, minus some. The profile shows around 32,000 clones, just over 85% of them singletons. Trimming took off 3 bases at V and 0 bases at J, with 6 bases between the two ends. The CDR3 consists of 14 residues. Germline CDR1 and CDR2: SGHRS and YFSETQ. The sequence was collected from a human donor with POMP-related autoinflammation and immune dysregulation (PRAID). The sequences come from CD4+ T cells from PBMCs, collected before stem cell transplantation. The V and J genes are TRBV5-1 and TRBJ2-2, with D unclear. The CDR3 region has the DNA TGCGCCAGCAGCTCGAGCCCGAACACCGGGGAGCTGTTTTTT. Translation: CASSSSPNTGELFF.